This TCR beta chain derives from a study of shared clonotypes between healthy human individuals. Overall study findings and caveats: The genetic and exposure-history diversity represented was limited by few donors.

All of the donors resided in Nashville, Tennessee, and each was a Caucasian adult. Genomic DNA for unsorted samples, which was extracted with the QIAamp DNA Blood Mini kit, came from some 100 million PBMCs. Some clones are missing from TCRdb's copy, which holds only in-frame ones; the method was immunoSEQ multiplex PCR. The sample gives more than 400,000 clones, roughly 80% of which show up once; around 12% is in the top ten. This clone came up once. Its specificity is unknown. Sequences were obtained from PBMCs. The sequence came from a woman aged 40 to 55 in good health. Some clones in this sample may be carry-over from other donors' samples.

The CDR3 region has the DNA TGTGCCAGCAGAACGGGACTAGCGGGAGGCCCCAGGCAGTACAATGAGCAGTTCTTC. Encoded protein: CASRTGLAGGPRQYNEQFF. This chain uses TRBV7-9 with TRBJ2-1; 15 bases align to TRBD2. V trimming: 6 bases; J trimming: 4 bases; junction bases outside the gene matches: 13. CDR1 SEHNR and CDR2 FQNEAQ come from the germline V gene (reference sequence). This CDR3 spans 19 amino acids.